The TCR beta chain described here comes from a study of PD-L1 blockade in urothelial cancer. Overall study context: Blood was evaluated 3 weeks (second dose) and 6 weeks after therapy began.

Germline V CDR1 and CDR2: MNHNY, SVGAGI (reference sequence). This CDR3 region has 13 residues. V was pared by 0 bases and J by 5 bases, with 4 bases between. This table comes from immunoSEQ multiplex PCR, and its TCRdb copy is limited to in-frame clones, with some not included. The sample lists about 51,000 clones; around 87% were seen once. This TCR was recovered from a man between 60 and 75 years old with urothelial cancer. The material sequenced was PBMCs, taken around atezolizumab (anti-PD-L1) treatment. The chain uses TRBV6-6 and TRBJ1-4; no clear D. As DNA, the CDR3 is TGTGCCAGCAGTTACTCACAGAATGAAAAACTGTTTTTT. This translates into CASSYSQNEKLFF.